The T cell receptor beta chain under discussion was sequenced for a study of blood T cell repertoires in COVID-19. Study at large: From T cells, B-cell-depleted T cells, or PBMCs came the material, which was cDNA or gDNA.

The CDR3 runs to 13 residues. Germline V gene lookup returns CDR1 ENHRY and CDR2 SYGVKD. J was trimmed by 7 bases and V by 10 bases; bases with no gene match: 9. In this sample, this clone turned up once. In Seattle, patients joined the study during active infection and were tracked longitudinally. Sequencing used immunoSEQ multiplex PCR; TCRdb keeps in-frame clones, though not all of them. The repertoire holds roughly 130,000 clones, with around 84% as singletons. The chain is built from TRBV10-3 and TRBJ2-1; 8 nucleotides align to TRBD1. This clonotype was obtained from a man in his thirties or forties with COVID-19, enrolled during active disease. The sample taken for sequencing was peripheral blood. This CDR3 is CATAGQGGNEQFF. CDR3 sequence (DNA): TGTGCCACCGCCGGACAGGGTGGGAATGAGCAGTTCTTC.